This T cell receptor beta chain was sequenced for a study of shared clonotypes between healthy human individuals. Study observations and caveats: As a rule, naive subsets had a larger estimated richness than memory subsets.

Trimming pared 4 bases from V and 6 bases from J, leaving 25 bases between. CDR3 length equals 18 residues. Germline lookup yields CDR1 SGHDT and CDR2 YYEEEE. As concerns this clone: Its target is unknown.

Sequenced by immunoSEQ multiplex PCR; TCRdb stores in-frame clones only, minus some. The data show 2 million to 2.5 million clones, more than 80% seen once. The rearrangement joins TRBV5-6 to TRBJ2-2; a possible D gene is TRBD2 (5 bases). Sample: naive CD4+ T cells from PBMCs. Subset denoted: CD45RA+ positively selected. The source is a man aged 18 to 29 in good health. Some clones in this sample may be carry-over from other donors' samples. CDR3 region: CASSNWALTRIHSGELFF. The CDR3 DNA is TGTGCCAGCAGCAACTGGGCTCTTACTAGGATCCATTCCGGGGAGCTGTTTTTT.